What follows are 6 T cell receptor beta chains derived from one specimen sequenced in a study of cytomegalovirus exposure and HLA in healthy donors. Some clones are missing from TCRdb's copy, which holds only in-frame ones; the method was immunoSEQ multiplex PCR. Among about 150,000 clones listed, approximately 86% were seen once. The sequenced material came from PBMCs. The receptors shown here come from a man younger than 30 in good health and CMV-seropositive.

The gene calls are TRBV7-2 and TRBJ1-6; no clear D. The V gene's germline CDR1 is SGHTA and CDR2 FQGNSA. V dropped 7 bases and J dropped 6 bases, with 7 bases sitting between them. This CDR3 is built from 12 residues. CDR3 loop: CASTVVNSPLHF. CDR3 DNA sequence: TGTGCCAGCACCGTAGTTAATTCACCCCTCCACTTT.

This chain connects TRBV2 to TRBJ2-2; 7 bases are shared with TRBD2. V gave up 6 bases and J gave up 6 bases; unmatched junction bases: 7. Germline V gives CDR1 SNHLY, CDR2 FYNNEI. CDR3 length: 14 residues. The CDR3 reads CASSQLTSSGELFF. The CDR3 coding sequence is TGTGCCAGCAGCCAGCTGACTAGCTCCGGGGAGCTGTTTTTT.

The chain is built from TRBV9 and TRBJ2-3; possibly TRBD2 for D (5 bases). V was cut by 2 bases and J by 2 bases, with 12 bases left in between. This CDR3 is built from 15 residues. The germline gives CDR1 SGDLS, CDR2 YYNGEE. The CDR3 coding sequence is TGTGCCAGCAGCGTTAGTGGGAGCTACACAGATACGCAGTATTTT. This sequence encodes CASSVSGSYTDTQYF.

The chain joins TRBV25-1 to TRBJ2-7; possibly TRBD2 for D (5 bases). The CDR3 length is 13 residues. V gave up 4 bases and J gave up 3 bases, with 10 bases separating them. Germline CDR1 and CDR2: MGHDK and SYGVNS. CDR3 loop: CASSGTSYYEQYF. The CDR3, as DNA: TGTGCCAGCAGTGGGACTTCGTACTACGAGCAGTACTTC.

This clone was counted a single time. V gene TRBV7-2 combines with J gene TRBJ2-7, with TRBD2 identical over 12 bases. V was pared by 4 bases and J by 3 bases, with 1 base of the junction left unmatched. The CDR3 covers 14 residues. CDR1 SGHTA and CDR2 FQGNSA come from the germline V gene. The CDR3 spells CASSSTSGSYEQYF. In nucleotides, the CDR3 is TGTGCCAGCAGCTCGACTAGCGGGAGCTACGAGCAGTACTTC.

The genes are TRBV18 and TRBJ1-2; D is possibly TRBD1 (6 bases). V gave up 6 bases and J gave up 2 bases, with 19 bases separating them. The CDR3 is made up of 16 amino acids. CDR1 is KGHSH, CDR2 LQKENI, per germline. CDR3 residues: CASSPGGATANYGYTF. CDR3 DNA sequence: TGTGCCAGCTCGCCGGGGGGGGCCACTGCAAACTATGGCTACACCTTC. Looking up the rest from reference TRBV18 and TRBJ1-2 gives the full variable domain: NAGVMQNPRHLVRRRGQEARLRCSPMKGHSHVYWYRQLPEEGLKFMVYLQKENIIDESGMPKERFSAEFPKEGPSILRIQQVVRGDSAAYFCASSPGGATANYGYTFGSGTRLTVV.